Presented here are 17 T cell receptor beta chains from one specimen sequenced in a study of blood T cell repertoires in COVID-19. Profiled with immunoSEQ multiplex PCR; TCRdb holds only in-frame clones, not every one. The sample lists fewer than 250,000 clones, 88% occurring once. Material: PBMCs or T cells enriched from blood (not recorded which). The receptors here all came from a woman in her twenties or thirties who had been exposed to COVID-19.

The V and J genes are TRBV5-1 and TRBJ1-5; D gene ambiguous. The CDR3 runs 14 residues. The V gene's germline CDR1 is SGHRS and CDR2 YFSETQ. The V and J ends lost 5 bases and 2 bases respectively, with 11 bases between them. The CDR3 DNA is TGCGCCAGCAGTCCAGGCTTGCGCAATCAGCCCCAGCATTTT. It yields the protein CASSPGLRNQPQHF.

The V call is TRBV15, the J call TRBJ2-5; D not certain. The CDR3 sequence is 14 residues long. V was shortened by 4 bases and J by 2 bases, with 11 bases between the two germline ends. Germline-derived CDR1 and CDR2 are LNHNV and YYDKDF (reference sequence). CDR3 bases: TGTGCCACCAGCATTTCCCGGGTTCAAGAGACCCAGTACTTC. Translation: CATSISRVQETQYF.

J is TRBJ2-5 and V is TRBV3-1 (or the pseudogene TRBV3-2), with TRBD2 as a possible D gene (5 bases). The CDR3 is 14 amino acids. V shed 5 bases and J shed 2 bases, with 12 bases lying between them. Germline V gene sequence: CDR1 LGHDT, CDR2 YNNKEL (reference sequence). For the CDR3, the DNA is TGTGCCAGCAGCGTGGTTAGGGAGCAAGAGACCCAGTACTTC. Translating gives CASSVVREQETQYF.

This chain uses TRBV29-1 with TRBJ1-1, with no clear D. Germline lookup yields CDR1 SQVTM and CDR2 ANQGSEA. Trimming took off 3 bases at V and 0 bases at J, with 17 bases between the two ends. The CDR3 extends over 16 amino acids. CDR3 DNA sequence: TGCAGCGTTGACTTCCTACCCCGGGTCGTGAACACTGAAGCTTTCTTT. Translating gives CSVDFLPRVVNTEAFF.

The chain carries TRBV9 and TRBJ2-5; 7 nucleotides match TRBD1. Germline CDR1 SGDLS, CDR2 YYNGEE. The CDR3 runs 15 residues. J gave up 0 bases and V 3 bases, and 5 bases lay outside the gene matches. The CDR3 bases are TGTGCCAGCAGCGACCTGGGGACAGACCAAGAGACCCAGTACTTC. Amino acids: CASSDLGTDQETQYF.

V and J are TRBV6-5 and TRBJ2-3, with TRBD2 as a possible D gene (5 bases). Germline CDR1 reads MNHEY; CDR2 reads SVGAGI. The CDR3 extends over 13 amino acids. Deletions cut 6 bases from V and 2 bases from J, with 9 bases between. Here the CDR3 reads CASSMDSTDTQYF. The CDR3 nucleotides are TGTGCCAGCAGCATGGACTCCACAGATACGCAGTATTTT.

The chain carries TRBV28 and TRBJ1-1; the match to TRBD1 covers 7 bases. The CDR3 loop spans 15 amino acids. With V trimmed by 5 bases and J by 5 bases, 11 bases remained unmatched. Germline lookup yields CDR1 MDHEN and CDR2 SYDVKM. For the CDR3, the DNA is TGTGCCAGCAGTCCGACGACAGGGTCGAGAACTGAAGCTTTCTTT. Translating gives CASSPTTGSRTEAFF.

The chain links TRBV5-1 to TRBJ1-1, with 9 bases matching TRBD1. V dropped 0 bases and J dropped 4; count of bases not matched to a gene: 13. CDR1 and CDR2 (germline): SGHRS, YFSETQ. This CDR3 is built from 18 residues. This chain's CDR3 is CASSLESGTGRWGTEAFF. The CDR3 coding sequence is TGCGCCAGCAGCTTGGAATCCGGGACAGGGAGGTGGGGCACTGAAGCTTTCTTT.

V and J are TRBV10-1 and TRBJ1-2; no firm D call. The germline V gene encodes CDR1 WNHNN and CDR2 SYGVQD (reference sequence). This CDR3 contains 14 residues. The V end lost 4 bases, the J end lost 8 bases, and 17 bases lay between the germline ends. The CDR3 sequence is CASSASGFPGGYTF. The CDR3 nucleotides read TGCGCCAGCAGTGCAAGTGGATTCCCGGGGGGCTACACCTTC.

The chain combines TRBV3-1 (or the pseudogene TRBV3-2) with TRBJ2-7; 7 nucleotides line up with TRBD1. The CDR3 runs to 15 residues. Germline V lookup: CDR1 LGHDT, CDR2 YNNKEL (reference sequence). The ends lost 1 base at V and 6 bases at J; junction bases unmatched: 9. CDR3 in amino acids: CASSQVSGGVGEQYF. CDR3 in DNA: TGTGCCAGCAGCCAAGTCTCAGGGGGAGTCGGCGAGCAGTACTTC.

The chain uses TRBV19 and TRBJ2-5, with TRBD2 matching over 11 bases. The CDR3 runs 15 residues. Germline-derived CDR1 and CDR2 are LNHDA and SQIVND (reference sequence). V gave up 7 bases and J gave up 1 base; unmatched junction bases: 5. Written as DNA, the CDR3 is TGTGCCAGTACCCGGACTAGCGGGCTCCAAGAGACCCAGTACTTC. Amino acid sequence: CASTRTSGLQETQYF.

The V call is TRBV9, the J call TRBJ2-7; a weak D match, TRBD1 (6 bases). V lost 4 bases, J lost 2 bases, and 10 bases lay in between. The germline V gene encodes CDR1 SGDLS and CDR2 YYNGEE. This CDR3 is 13 amino acids long. Here the CDR3 reads CASSPGQTYEQYF. CDR3 DNA: TGTGCCAGCAGCCCGGGACAAACCTACGAGCAGTACTTC.

The chain is built from TRBV5-1 and TRBJ2-3, with D possibly matching TRBD1 (5 bases). From germline, CDR1 is SGHRS and CDR2 YFSETQ. The CDR3 length is 15 residues. V lost 4 bases and J 4 bases, leaving 16 bases between the germline ends. For the CDR3, the DNA is TGCGCCAGCAGCATCCCAGGGATTGGGTCAGATACGCAGTATTTT. Translated, it gives CASSIPGIGSDTQYF.

V gene TRBV2 combines with J gene TRBJ2-7; 9 nucleotides agree with TRBD1. Germline CDR1 SNHLY, CDR2 FYNNEI. The V and J ends lost 2 bases and 6 bases, in that order; junction bases with no gene match: 8. The CDR3 consists of 15 residues. The CDR3 spells CASSELGTGWGEQYF. In nucleotides, the CDR3 is TGTGCCAGCAGTGAACTCGGGACAGGGTGGGGCGAGCAGTACTTC.

J is TRBJ2-1 and V is TRBV6-5; 9 positions agree with TRBD2. Per germline, CDR1 MNHEY and CDR2 SVGAGI. This CDR3 has 16 amino acids. The V and J ends lost 0 bases and 4 bases, in that order; junction bases with no gene match: 4. CDR3 region: CASSYSAGGPYNEQFF. The DNA of the CDR3 is TGTGCCAGCAGTTACTCAGCGGGAGGTCCTTACAATGAGCAGTTCTTC.

The V and J genes are TRBV5-1 and TRBJ2-7; D is possibly TRBD2 (6 bases). The V gene's germline CDR1 is SGHRS and CDR2 YFSETQ. This CDR3 spans 13 amino acids. V dropped 5 bases and J dropped 3 bases, with 12 bases sitting between them. CDR3 sequence (DNA): TGCGCCAGCAGTTCCCGGGGGTTCTACGAGCAGTACTTC. Amino acid sequence: CASSSRGFYEQYF.

The CDR3 spells CASSFRHPTYNSPLHF. As DNA, the CDR3 is TGTGCCAGCAGTTTCCGTCACCCCACTTATAATTCACCCCTCCACTTT. This chain links TRBV27 with TRBJ1-6; D unresolved. Germline V lookup: CDR1 MNHEY, CDR2 SMNVEV (reference sequence). This CDR3 has 16 residues. With 3 bases removed from V and 4 bases from J, the gap between germline ends came to 13 bases.